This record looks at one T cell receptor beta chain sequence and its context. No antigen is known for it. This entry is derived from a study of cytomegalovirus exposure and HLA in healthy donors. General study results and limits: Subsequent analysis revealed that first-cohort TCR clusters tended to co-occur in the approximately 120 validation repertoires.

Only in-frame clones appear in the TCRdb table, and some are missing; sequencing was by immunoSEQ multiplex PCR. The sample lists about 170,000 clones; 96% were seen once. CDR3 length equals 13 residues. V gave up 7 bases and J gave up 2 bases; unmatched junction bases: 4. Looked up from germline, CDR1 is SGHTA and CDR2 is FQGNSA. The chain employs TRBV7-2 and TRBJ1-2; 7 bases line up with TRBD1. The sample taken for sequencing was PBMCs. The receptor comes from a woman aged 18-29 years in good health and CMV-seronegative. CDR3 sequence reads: CASNRGENYGYTF. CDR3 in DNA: TGTGCCAGCAACAGGGGCGAAAACTATGGCTACACCTTC.